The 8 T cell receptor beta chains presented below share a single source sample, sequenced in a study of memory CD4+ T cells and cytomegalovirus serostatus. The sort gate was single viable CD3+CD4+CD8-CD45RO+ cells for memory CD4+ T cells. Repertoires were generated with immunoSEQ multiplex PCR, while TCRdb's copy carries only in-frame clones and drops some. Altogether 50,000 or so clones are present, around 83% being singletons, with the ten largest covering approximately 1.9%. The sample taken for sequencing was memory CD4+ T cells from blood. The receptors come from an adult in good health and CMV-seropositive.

The CDR3 DNA follows: TGTGCCAGCAGCTCACCCTGGGGGAAGAGGTCCTACGAGCAGTACTTC. It codes for CASSSPWGKRSYEQYF. The V call is TRBV21-1, the J call TRBJ2-7. TRBV21-1 is listed as a pseudogene. The CDR3 covers 16 residues.

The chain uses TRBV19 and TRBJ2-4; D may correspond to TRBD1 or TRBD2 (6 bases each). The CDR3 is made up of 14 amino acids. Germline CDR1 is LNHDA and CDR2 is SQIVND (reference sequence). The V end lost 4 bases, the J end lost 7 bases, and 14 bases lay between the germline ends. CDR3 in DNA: TGTGCCAGTAGTACACGGGGGCCGAGGAACATTCAGTACTTC. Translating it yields CASSTRGPRNIQYF. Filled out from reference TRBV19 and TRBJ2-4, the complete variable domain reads DGGITQSPKYLFRKEGQNVTLSCEQNLNHDAMYWYRQDPGQGLRLIYYSQIVNDFQKGDIAEGYSVSREKKESFPLTVTSAQKNPTAFYLCASSTRGPRNIQYFGAGTRLSVL.

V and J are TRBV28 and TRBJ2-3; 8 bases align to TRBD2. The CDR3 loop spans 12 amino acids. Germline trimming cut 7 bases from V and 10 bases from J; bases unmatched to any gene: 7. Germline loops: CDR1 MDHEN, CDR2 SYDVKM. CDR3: CASTDRGGAQYF. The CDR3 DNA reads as TGTGCCAGCACCGACCGGGGGGGCGCGCAGTATTTT.

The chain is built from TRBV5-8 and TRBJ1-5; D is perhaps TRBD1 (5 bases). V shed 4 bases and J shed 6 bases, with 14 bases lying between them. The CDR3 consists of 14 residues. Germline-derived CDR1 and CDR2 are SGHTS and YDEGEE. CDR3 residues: CASSPVVGGQPQHF. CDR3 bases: TGTGCCAGCAGCCCGGTAGTGGGGGGTCAGCCCCAGCATTTT. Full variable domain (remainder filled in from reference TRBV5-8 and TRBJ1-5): EAGVTQSPTHLIKTRGQQATLRCSPISGHTSVYWYQQALGLGLQFLLWYDEGEERNRGNFPPRFSGRQFPNYSSELNVNALELEDSALYLCASSPVVGGQPQHFGDGTRLSIL.

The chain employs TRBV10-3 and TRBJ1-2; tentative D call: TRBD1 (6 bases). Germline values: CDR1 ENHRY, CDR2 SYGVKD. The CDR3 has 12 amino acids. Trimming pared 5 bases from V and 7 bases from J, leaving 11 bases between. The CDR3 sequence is CAISQGFLGYTF. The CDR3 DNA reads TGTGCCATCAGTCAGGGGTTCCTTGGCTACACCTTC.

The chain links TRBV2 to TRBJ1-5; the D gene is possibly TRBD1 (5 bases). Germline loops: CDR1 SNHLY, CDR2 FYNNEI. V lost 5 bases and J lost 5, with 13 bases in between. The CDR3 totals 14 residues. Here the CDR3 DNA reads TGTGCCAGCAGTCTCCTGGGGGGTGATCAGCCCCAGCATTTT. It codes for CASSLLGGDQPQHF.

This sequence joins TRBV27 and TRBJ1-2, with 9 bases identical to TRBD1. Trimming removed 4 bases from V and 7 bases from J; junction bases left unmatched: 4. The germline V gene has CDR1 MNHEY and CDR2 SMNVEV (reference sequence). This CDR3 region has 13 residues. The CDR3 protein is CASSSRQGGGYTF. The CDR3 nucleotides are TGTGCCAGCAGTTCTCGACAGGGGGGTGGCTACACCTTC.

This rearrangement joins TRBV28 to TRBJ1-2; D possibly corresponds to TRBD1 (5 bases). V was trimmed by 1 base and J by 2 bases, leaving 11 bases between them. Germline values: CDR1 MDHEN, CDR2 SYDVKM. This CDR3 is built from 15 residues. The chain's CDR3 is CASSLSAGSNYGYTF. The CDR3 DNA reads TGTGCCAGCAGTTTATCGGCAGGGAGCAACTATGGCTACACCTTC.